This TCR beta chain emerged from a study of blood T cell repertoires in COVID-19. Some clones are missing from TCRdb's copy, which holds only in-frame ones; the method was immunoSEQ multiplex PCR. The table lists about 190,000 clones, around 79% of them singletons. Germline V gene sequence: CDR1 LGHDT, CDR2 YNNKEL (reference sequence). The CDR3 totals 16 residues. The germline V and J ends were trimmed by 1 base and 7 bases, with 16 bases remaining between them. The clonotype was recovered from a woman aged 45-59 years with acute or convalescent COVID-19. This chain uses TRBV3-1 (or the pseudogene TRBV3-2) with TRBJ2-2; possible D gene TRBD2, 7 bases. Specimen: peripheral blood. The CDR3: CASSQGGGVTHGELFF. CDR3 coding DNA: TGTGCCAGCAGCCAAGGAGGGGGGGTGACACACGGGGAGCTGTTTTTT.